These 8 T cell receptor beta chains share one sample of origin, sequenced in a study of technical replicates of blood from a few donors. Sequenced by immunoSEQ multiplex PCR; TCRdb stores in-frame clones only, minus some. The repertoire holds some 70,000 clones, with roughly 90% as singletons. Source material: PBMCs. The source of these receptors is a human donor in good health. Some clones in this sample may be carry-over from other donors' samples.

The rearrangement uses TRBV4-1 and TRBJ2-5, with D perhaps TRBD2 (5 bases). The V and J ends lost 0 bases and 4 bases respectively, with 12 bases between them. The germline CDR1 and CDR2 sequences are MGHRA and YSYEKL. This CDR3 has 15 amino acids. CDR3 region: CASSQDWSGGETQYF. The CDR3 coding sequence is TGCGCCAGCAGCCAAGATTGGAGCGGCGGAGAGACCCAGTACTTC.

CDR3 sequence reads: CASSPGTGGVYNEQFF. Here the CDR3 DNA reads TGTGCCAGCAGTCCCGGGACAGGGGGGGTCTACAATGAGCAGTTCTTC. The rearrangement links TRBV6-6 to TRBJ2-1; TRBD1 agrees at 11 bases. The germline CDR1 and CDR2 sequences are MNHNY and SVGAGI (reference sequence). The junction had 6 bases not matched to a gene; V was cut back by 5 bases and J by 3 bases. The CDR3 has 16 amino acids.

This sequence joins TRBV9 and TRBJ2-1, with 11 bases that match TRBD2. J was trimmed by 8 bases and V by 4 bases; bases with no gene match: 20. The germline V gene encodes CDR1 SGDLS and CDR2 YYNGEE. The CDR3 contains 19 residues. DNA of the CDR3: TGTGCCAGCAGCTCCCACTCGTCCATAGCGGGAGGGGCTTTGTATGAGCAGTTCTTC. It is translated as CASSSHSSIAGGALYEQFF.

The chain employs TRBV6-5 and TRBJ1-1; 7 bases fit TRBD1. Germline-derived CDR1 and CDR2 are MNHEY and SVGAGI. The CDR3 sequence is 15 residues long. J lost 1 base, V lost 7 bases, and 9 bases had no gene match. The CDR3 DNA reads TGTGCCAGCACCAGAAAGGGGGCAGCGAACACTGAAGCTTTCTTT. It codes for CASTRKGAANTEAFF.

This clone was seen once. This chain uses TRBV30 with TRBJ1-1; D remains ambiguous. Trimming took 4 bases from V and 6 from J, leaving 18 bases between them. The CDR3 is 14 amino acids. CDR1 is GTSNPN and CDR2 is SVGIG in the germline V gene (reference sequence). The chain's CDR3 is CAWKLGPSRSEAFF. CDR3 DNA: TGTGCCTGGAAACTGGGCCCCTCAAGGTCTGAAGCTTTCTTT. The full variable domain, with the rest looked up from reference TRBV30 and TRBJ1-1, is SQTIHQWPATLVQPVGSPLSLECTVEGTSNPNLYWYRQAAGRGLQLLFYSVGIGQISSEVPQNLSASRPQDRQFILSSKKLLLSDSGFYLCAWKLGPSRSEAFFGQGTRLTVV.

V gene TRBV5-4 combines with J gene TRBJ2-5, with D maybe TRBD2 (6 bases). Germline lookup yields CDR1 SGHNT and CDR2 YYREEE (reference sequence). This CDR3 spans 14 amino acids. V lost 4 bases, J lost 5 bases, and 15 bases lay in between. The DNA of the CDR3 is TGTGCCAGCAGCACCGGGGGATTAGACGAGACCCAGTACTTC. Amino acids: CASSTGGLDETQYF.

The CDR3 DNA is TGTGCCAGCAGCGTAGGTAGGGGCTCCTACAATGAGCAGTTCTTC. As protein: CASSVGRGSYNEQFF. The chain couples TRBV9 to TRBJ2-1, with D possibly matching TRBD1 (5 bases). This CDR3 contains 15 residues. V was shortened by 0 bases and J by 0 bases, with 7 bases between the two germline ends. Germline V gene data show CDR1 as SGDLS and CDR2 as YYNGEE.

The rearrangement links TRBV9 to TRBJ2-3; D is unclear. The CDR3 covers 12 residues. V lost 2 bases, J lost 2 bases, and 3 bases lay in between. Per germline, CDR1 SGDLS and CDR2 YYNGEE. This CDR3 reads CASSVYTDTQYF. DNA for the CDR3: TGTGCCAGCAGCGTTTACACAGATACGCAGTATTTT.